These 31 T cell receptor beta chains came from one sample sequenced in a study of blood T cell repertoires in COVID-19. The data were produced by immunoSEQ multiplex PCR, yet TCRdb's version contains in-frame clones alone and is incomplete. The data hold just over 250,000 clones, with approximately 90% observed a single time. The sequenced sample was peripheral blood. All receptors come from a man in his fifties or sixties who had recovered from COVID-19.

The chain combines TRBV28 with TRBJ2-7; 7 bases are shared with TRBD1. This CDR3 comprises 13 residues. Per germline, CDR1 MDHEN and CDR2 SYDVKM. With V trimmed by 3 bases and J by 3 bases, 2 bases remained unmatched. The CDR3 DNA reads as TGTGCCAGCAGTTTGGGACAGATCTACGAGCAGTACTTC. This sequence encodes CASSLGQIYEQYF.

The V and J genes are TRBV6-6 and TRBJ2-5, with D uncertain. This CDR3 is built from 13 residues. Trimming stripped 7 bases from V and 3 bases from J, with 12 bases between. Germline CDR1 MNHNY, CDR2 SVGAGI (reference sequence). DNA for the CDR3: TGTGCCAGCAACAAAGACCGGGAAGAGACCCAGTACTTC. It encodes CASNKDREETQYF.

The CDR3 nucleotides are TGTGCCACCAGCAGAGGGTATGGGGCTGACACTGAAGCTTTCTTT. Protein: CATSRGYGADTEAFF. This sequence joins TRBV15 and TRBJ1-1; possibly TRBD1 for D (5 bases). Trimming left V 1 base short and J 3 bases short, with 12 bases between. Per the germline V gene, CDR1 is LNHNV and CDR2 is YYDKDF (reference sequence). The CDR3 sequence is 15 residues long. The full variable domain, in which reference TRBV15 and TRBJ1-1 provide the parts outside the CDR3, is DAMVIQNPRYQVTQFGKPVTLSCSQTLNHNVMYWYQQKSSQAPKLLFHYYDKDFNNEADTPDNFQSRRPNTSFCFLDIRSPGLGDTAMYLCATSRGYGADTEAFFGQGTRLTVV.

This clone was picked up a small number of times. V and J are TRBV6-5 and TRBJ2-7; perhaps TRBD2 as D (6 bases). Trimming shortened V by 5 bases and J by 4 bases, and 15 bases separated the two germline ends. The CDR3 spans 14 residues. Per germline, CDR1 MNHEY and CDR2 SVGAGI. CDR3 sequence reads: CASSKSDGGYEQYF. The DNA for the CDR3 is TGTGCCAGCAGTAAGTCGGACGGGGGATACGAGCAGTACTTC.

The rearrangement uses TRBV19 and TRBJ2-5; maybe TRBD2 (5 bases). CDR3 size: 15 residues. With 1 base removed from V and 7 bases from J, the gap between germline ends came to 16 bases. The germline gives CDR1 LNHDA, CDR2 SQIVND (reference sequence). Here the CDR3 DNA reads TGTGCCAGTAGTATAGGGGCTTACCCCCGGGGGACCCAGTACTTC. It specifies CASSIGAYPRGTQYF.

For the CDR3, the DNA is TGTGCCAGCAGCCGCAATCTAGTAATCCCAGATACGCAGTATTTT. Protein sequence: CASSRNLVIPDTQYF. The genes are TRBV3-1 (or the pseudogene TRBV3-2) and TRBJ2-3, with no clear D. Trimming pared 4 bases from V and 4 bases from J, leaving 15 bases between. Germline CDR1 and CDR2: LGHDT and YNNKEL (reference sequence). This CDR3 is 15 amino acids long.

This sequence joins TRBV19 and TRBJ1-5; maybe TRBD1 (6 bases). The CDR3 is 14 residues long. Germline values: CDR1 LNHDA, CDR2 SQIVND (reference sequence). Trimming left V 6 bases short and J 2 bases short, with 11 bases between. The CDR3 region has the DNA TGTGCCAGTAGACAGGGTTTAGGCAATCAGCCCCAGCATTTT. It is translated as CASRQGLGNQPQHF.

To note about this clone: At the DNA level, this CDR3 is encoded by other sequences in the same sample as well. The V call is TRBV7-2, the J call TRBJ2-5; D gene ambiguous. The germline V gene has CDR1 SGHTA and CDR2 FQGNSA. The CDR3 totals 11 residues. V lost 2 bases to trimming and J lost 5 bases, with 3 bases between them. CDR3: CASSLQETQYF. In DNA form, the CDR3 reads TGTGCCAGCAGCTTACAGGAGACCCAGTACTTC.

The chain is built from TRBV11-3 and TRBJ2-3, with TRBD2 identical over 11 bases. Germline CDR1 is SGHNT and CDR2 is YENEEA. V lost 5 bases to trimming and J lost 2 bases; unmatched junction nucleotides: 6. This CDR3 has 16 residues. The CDR3 loop is CASSPGTSGNTDTQYF. In nucleotides, the CDR3 is TGTGCCAGCAGCCCGGGGACTAGCGGTAACACAGATACGCAGTATTTT. Full variable domain (outside the CDR3, taken from reference TRBV11-3 and TRBJ2-3): EAGVVQSPRYKIIEKKQPVAFWCNPISGHNTLYWYLQNLGQGPELLIRYENEEAVDDSQLPKDRFSAERLKGVDSTLKIQPAELGDSAVYLCASSPGTSGNTDTQYFGPGTRLTVL.

The genes are TRBV28 and TRBJ2-2; unclear D gene. Trimming took 5 bases from V and 6 from J, leaving 16 bases between them. The CDR3 is made up of 15 amino acids. Per germline, CDR1 MDHEN and CDR2 SYDVKM. CDR3 sequence: CASSVGGPIAGELFF. Written as DNA, the CDR3 is TGTGCCAGCAGTGTCGGCGGCCCGATAGCCGGGGAGCTGTTTTTT.

The chain has TRBV5-8 and TRBJ2-5; 9 bases align to TRBD1. V lost 2 bases, J lost 5 bases, and 4 bases stayed unmatched. The CDR3 sequence is 14 residues long. Germline lookup yields CDR1 SGHTS and CDR2 YDEGEE. The CDR3 protein is CASSFGTGIETQYF. CDR3 in DNA: TGTGCCAGCAGCTTCGGGACAGGGATCGAGACCCAGTACTTC.

The V gene is TRBV18, the J gene TRBJ2-7; D may be TRBD1 (7 bases). V was shortened by 4 bases and J by 3 bases, with 13 bases between the two germline ends. Germline CDR1 reads KGHSH; CDR2 reads LQKENI. The CDR3 spans 14 residues. CDR3 sequence (DNA): TGTGCCAGCTCACGACAGGGAGGTTTCTACGAGCAGTACTTC. It encodes CASSRQGGFYEQYF.

The chain links TRBV11-3 to TRBJ2-1; 9 nucleotides line up with TRBD1. Germline-derived CDR1 and CDR2 are SGHNT and YENEEA. The CDR3 length is 13 residues. Trimming removed 6 bases from V and 7 bases from J; junction bases left unmatched: 4. CDR3 in amino acids: CASRQGAGNEQFF. The CDR3 DNA follows: TGTGCCAGCAGACAGGGGGCGGGAAATGAGCAGTTCTTC. Looking up the rest from reference TRBV11-3 and TRBJ2-1 gives the full variable domain: EAGVVQSPRYKIIEKKQPVAFWCNPISGHNTLYWYLQNLGQGPELLIRYENEEAVDDSQLPKDRFSAERLKGVDSTLKIQPAELGDSAVYLCASRQGAGNEQFFGPGTRLTVL.

The chain couples TRBV6-6 to TRBJ2-7; 9 nucleotides line up with TRBD1. The germline V gene encodes CDR1 MNHNY and CDR2 SVGAGI (reference sequence). The CDR3 consists of 11 residues. V trimming: 5 bases; J trimming: 12 bases; junction bases outside the gene matches: 5. In DNA form, the CDR3 reads TGTGCCAGCAGTACCGGGACAGGGCCGTACTTC. It translates to CASSTGTGPYF.

This rearrangement joins TRBV7-9 to TRBJ2-6, with 10 bases that match TRBD1. From germline, CDR1 is SEHNR and CDR2 FQNEAQ (reference sequence). V shed 4 bases and J 2 bases; nucleotides not matched to a gene: 8. The CDR3 sequence is 18 residues long. DNA of the CDR3: TGTGCCAGCAGCTCAAGACAGGGGGCGAGACCTGGGGCCAACGTCCTGACTTTC. Translating it yields CASSSRQGARPGANVLTF.

As for this clone: Other nucleotide sequences from this sample produce the same CDR3. This chain connects TRBV19 to TRBJ2-1, with D possibly being TRBD1 (6 bases). V was trimmed by 2 bases and J by 0 bases, leaving 8 bases between them. Germline values: CDR1 LNHDA, CDR2 SQIVND (reference sequence). CDR3 length: 15 amino acids. The CDR3 protein is CASSITGSSYNEQFF. In nucleotides, the CDR3 is TGTGCCAGTAGTATAACAGGGAGCTCCTACAATGAGCAGTTCTTC.

The chain uses TRBV7-2 and TRBJ1-4, with D unresolved. Germline CDR1 SGHTA, CDR2 FQGNSA. V gave up 3 bases and J gave up 5 bases, with 10 bases separating them. The CDR3 length is 14 residues. CDR3 protein: CASSFYGLNEKLFF. DNA for the CDR3: TGTGCCAGCAGCTTCTACGGGTTGAATGAAAAACTGTTTTTT.

The chain employs TRBV4-2 and TRBJ2-2; 9 bases are shared with TRBD1. This CDR3 is built from 15 residues. Germline assignment: CDR1 LGHNA and CDR2 YNFKEQ. Unmatched junction bases numbered 2, after V lost 5 bases and J lost 1 base. CDR3 in amino acids: CASSYRGLNTGELFF. The CDR3 nucleotides read TGTGCCAGCAGCTACAGGGGGCTGAACACCGGGGAGCTGTTTTTT.

This sequence joins TRBV5-1 and TRBJ2-7; tentatively, D is TRBD1 (6 bases). Germline V lookup: CDR1 SGHRS, CDR2 YFSETQ. The germline V and J ends were trimmed by 0 bases and 4 bases, with 14 bases remaining between them. CDR3 length: 15 amino acids. Written as DNA, the CDR3 is TGCGCCAGCAGCTTGGCAGGACAGCGTGAATACGAGCAGTACTTC. It yields the protein CASSLAGQREYEQYF.

The rearrangement uses TRBV19 and TRBJ2-2, with D unresolved. Germline CDR1 reads LNHDA; CDR2 reads SQIVND (reference sequence). Trimming removed 3 bases at V and 1 base at J, with 9 bases between. This CDR3 spans 15 amino acids. The CDR3 region is CASSMWAQNTGELFF. CDR3 sequence (DNA): TGTGCCAGTAGTATGTGGGCACAGAACACCGGGGAGCTGTTTTTT.

This clone appeared a single time. The V gene is TRBV27, the J gene TRBJ1-4; tentatively, D is TRBD1 (6 bases). The V end lost 5 bases, the J end lost 8 bases, and 15 bases lay between the germline ends. This CDR3 region has 14 residues. The germline gives CDR1 MNHEY, CDR2 SMNVEV (reference sequence). The CDR3: CASSATGNPEKLFF. The CDR3 DNA is TGTGCCAGCAGTGCTACAGGGAATCCCGAAAAACTGTTTTTT.

The chain recombines TRBV5-4 with TRBJ2-3; D might be TRBD2 (6 bases). In germline, CDR1 is SGHNT, CDR2 YYREEE (reference sequence). V was clipped by 4 bases and J by 4 bases, with 10 bases between them. This CDR3 region has 13 residues. This CDR3 reads CASSVTSSDTQYF. The CDR3 nucleotides read TGTGCCAGCAGCGTGACTAGTTCAGATACGCAGTATTTT. Complete variable domain (other parts from reference TRBV5-4 and TRBJ2-3): ETGVTQSPTHLIKTRGQQVTLRCSSQSGHNTVSWYQQALGQGPQFIFQYYREEENGRGNFPPRFSGLQFPNYSSELNVNALELDDSALYLCASSVTSSDTQYFGPGTRLTVL.

CDR3 sequence: CSASDGTGGRTEAFF. The CDR3 region has the DNA TGCAGTGCTAGTGATGGGACAGGGGGGAGAACTGAAGCTTTCTTT. This chain connects TRBV20-1 to TRBJ1-1; 11 positions match TRBD1. CDR3 length: 15 amino acids. V was clipped by 3 bases and J by 5 bases; unmatched bases: 8. Germline assignment: CDR1 DFQATT and CDR2 SNEGSKA (reference sequence).

The V and J genes are TRBV5-1 and TRBJ1-4; D possibly corresponds to TRBD1 (5 bases). V shed 6 bases and J shed 5 bases, with 14 bases lying between them. From germline, CDR1 is SGHRS and CDR2 YFSETQ. This CDR3 is 14 amino acids long. CDR3 in amino acids: CASNQGGLNEKLFF. CDR3 bases: TGCGCCAGCAACCAGGGAGGGTTAAATGAAAAACTGTTTTTT.

The chain uses TRBV19 and TRBJ1-6; 7 bases are shared with TRBD1. Looked up from germline, CDR1 is LNHDA and CDR2 is SQIVND (reference sequence). The V segment lost 10 bases and the J segment 7 bases; nucleotides outside the gene matches: 4. The CDR3 covers 12 residues. This CDR3 is CATRQGNSPLHF. Here the CDR3 DNA reads TGTGCCACCAGACAGGGCAATTCACCCCTCCACTTT.

CDR3 nucleotide sequence: TGTGCCAGCAGCCTCTCGGACAGAAGAGTTGGAAACACCATATATTTT. Amino acid sequence: CASSLSDRRVGNTIYF. V usage is TRBV11-1 and J usage is TRBJ1-3; D possibly corresponds to TRBD1 (6 bases). Germline V gene lookup returns CDR1 SGHAT and CDR2 FQDESV (reference sequence). CDR3 length: 16 residues. With 5 bases removed from V and 3 bases from J, the gap between germline ends came to 17 bases.

This chain uses TRBV6-5 with TRBJ1-6; D gene uncertain. Germline loops: CDR1 MNHEY, CDR2 SVGAGI. The CDR3 spans 13 residues. Deletions cut 6 bases from V and 3 bases from J, with 6 bases between. The CDR3 coding sequence is TGTGCCAGCAGGAGGGACTATAATTCACCCCTCCACTTT. It translates to CASRRDYNSPLHF.

The rearrangement uses TRBV19 and TRBJ2-7; D possibly corresponds to TRBD1 (6 bases). CDR3 length equals 14 residues. The ends were cut back, 5 bases at V and 0 bases at J, with 11 bases in the middle. The germline gives CDR1 LNHDA, CDR2 SQIVND (reference sequence). The CDR3 bases are TGTGCCAGTAGTCTCCCAGGGGCCTCCTACGAGCAGTACTTC. It translates to CASSLPGASYEQYF.

V is TRBV5-1 and J is TRBJ1-1; 7 bases align to TRBD1. This CDR3 is 14 amino acids long. The J segment lost 7 bases and the V segment lost 0 bases, leaving 6 bases of the junction unmatched. Germline CDR1 and CDR2: SGHRS and YFSETQ. The CDR3 spells CASSLVPGQFEAFF. CDR3 DNA sequence: TGCGCCAGCAGCTTGGTCCCGGGACAGTTTGAAGCTTTCTTT.

The table lists this clone with a count of one. The V and J genes are TRBV6-5 and TRBJ2-7; TRBD2 might be the D (7 bases). The germline V gene encodes CDR1 MNHEY and CDR2 SVGAGI. The ends were cut back, 6 bases at V and 2 bases at J, with 14 bases in the middle. This CDR3 is 14 amino acids long. The CDR3 DNA follows: TGTGCCAGCAGCGGTCGGGGGGCCCCCTACGAGCAGTACTTC. This translates into CASSGRGAPYEQYF.

The chain joins TRBV13 to TRBJ1-1, with 7 bases aligning to TRBD1. The CDR3 contains 17 residues. Germline V gene data show CDR1 as PRHDT and CDR2 as FYEKMQ (reference sequence). V shed 5 bases and J 1 base; nucleotides not matched to a gene: 13. Here the CDR3 DNA reads TGTGCCAGCAGCAAAATGGAAGGGGGCGGTGGGAACACTGAAGCTTTCTTT. Protein: CASSKMEGGGGNTEAFF.